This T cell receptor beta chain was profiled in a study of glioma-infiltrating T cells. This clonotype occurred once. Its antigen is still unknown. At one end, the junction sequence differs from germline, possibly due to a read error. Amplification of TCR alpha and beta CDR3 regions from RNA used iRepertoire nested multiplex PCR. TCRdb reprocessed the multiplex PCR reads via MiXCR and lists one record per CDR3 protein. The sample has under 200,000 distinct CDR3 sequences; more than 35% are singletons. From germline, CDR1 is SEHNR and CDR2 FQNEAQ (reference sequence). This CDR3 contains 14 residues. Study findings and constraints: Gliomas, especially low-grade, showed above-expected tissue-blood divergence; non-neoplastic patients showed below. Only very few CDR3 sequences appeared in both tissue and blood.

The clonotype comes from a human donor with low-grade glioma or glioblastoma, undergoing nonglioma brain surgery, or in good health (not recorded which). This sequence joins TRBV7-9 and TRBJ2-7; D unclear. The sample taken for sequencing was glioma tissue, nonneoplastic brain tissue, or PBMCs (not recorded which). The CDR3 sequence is CSSIHSLTYYEQYF. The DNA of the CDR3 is TGTTCCAGCATTCACAGCCTGACGTACTACGAGCAGTACTTC.